The 6 T cell receptor beta chains presented below share a single source sample, sequenced in a study of blood T cell repertoires in COVID-19. The data were produced by immunoSEQ multiplex PCR, yet TCRdb's version contains in-frame clones alone and is incomplete. Of fewer than 300,000 clones in the sample, about 91% were seen once. Sequenced material: peripheral blood. The receptors derive from a person aged 18-29 years with COVID-19, enrolled during active disease.

The chain links TRBV25-1 to TRBJ2-1; 14 positions agree with TRBD2. CDR1 MGHDK and CDR2 SYGVNS come from the germline V gene. V was pared by 1 base and J by 10 bases, with 12 bases of the junction left unmatched. This CDR3 is built from 18 residues. CDR3: CASSESTQTSGRAREQFF. CDR3 nucleotides: TGTGCCAGCAGTGAATCGACTCAGACTAGCGGGAGGGCAAGGGAGCAGTTCTTC.

The chain joins TRBV21-1 to TRBJ1-1. TRBV21-1 represents a pseudogene. This CDR3 has 13 residues. The CDR3 nucleotides read TGTGCCAGCAGTGAAACTCTGAACACTGAAGCTTTCTTT. Its protein product is CASSETLNTEAFF.

The chain carries TRBV2 and TRBJ2-7, with TRBD2 matching 12 bases. V dropped 6 bases and J dropped 5; count of bases not matched to a gene: 5. Germline V gene sequence: CDR1 SNHLY, CDR2 FYNNEI. The CDR3 consists of 14 residues. CDR3 coding DNA: TGTGCCAGCAGAGGGACTAGCGGGCTCCACGAGCAGTACTTC. Translated, it gives CASRGTSGLHEQYF.

The V and J genes are TRBV11-3 and TRBJ2-1; D remains unclear. CDR1 is SGHNT and CDR2 is YENEEA in the germline V gene. The CDR3 covers 12 residues. The germline V and J ends were trimmed by 3 bases and 5 bases, with 5 bases remaining between them. CDR3 bases: TGTGCCAGCAGCTTCGCGAACAATGAGCAGTTCTTC. Translated: CASSFANNEQFF.

The rearrangement uses TRBV14 and TRBJ1-1, with D possibly TRBD1 on 5 matching bases. The CDR3 spans 16 residues. The V end was cut by 4 bases, the J end by 2 bases, with 17 bases between. Germline V gives CDR1 SGHDN, CDR2 FVKESK. CDR3 amino acids: CASSLAGDGPNTEAFF. The CDR3 coding sequence is TGTGCCAGCAGCCTGGCGGGGGATGGGCCCAACACTGAAGCTTTCTTT.

V gene TRBV4-1 combines with J gene TRBJ2-1; D is perhaps TRBD2 (6 bases). V gave up 0 bases and J gave up 0 bases, with 12 bases separating them. Germline-derived CDR1 and CDR2 are MGHRA and YSYEKL. The CDR3 is 17 residues long. CDR3 in DNA: TGCGCCAGCAGCCAAGACTTTGACGGGAGCTCCTACAATGAGCAGTTCTTC. It specifies CASSQDFDGSSYNEQFF.